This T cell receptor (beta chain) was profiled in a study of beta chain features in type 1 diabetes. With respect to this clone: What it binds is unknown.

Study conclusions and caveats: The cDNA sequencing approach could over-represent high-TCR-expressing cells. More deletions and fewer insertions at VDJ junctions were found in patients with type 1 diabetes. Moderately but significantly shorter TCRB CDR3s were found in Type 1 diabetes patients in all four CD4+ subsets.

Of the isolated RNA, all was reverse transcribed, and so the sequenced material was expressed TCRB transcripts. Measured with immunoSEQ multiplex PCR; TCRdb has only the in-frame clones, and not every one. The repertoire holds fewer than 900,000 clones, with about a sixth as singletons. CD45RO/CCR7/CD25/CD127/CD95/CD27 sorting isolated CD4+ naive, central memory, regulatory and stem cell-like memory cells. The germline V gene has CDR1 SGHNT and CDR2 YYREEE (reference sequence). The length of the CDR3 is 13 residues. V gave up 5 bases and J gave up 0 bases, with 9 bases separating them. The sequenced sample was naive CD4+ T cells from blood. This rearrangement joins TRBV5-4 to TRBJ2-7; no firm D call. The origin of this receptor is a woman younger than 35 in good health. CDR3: CASRSYGSYEQYF. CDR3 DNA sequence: TGTGCCAGCAGGTCTTACGGCTCCTACGAGCAGTACTTC.